These 21 T cell receptor beta chains were all obtained from the same sample, sequenced in a study of blood T cell repertoires in COVID-19. Sequencing used immunoSEQ multiplex PCR; TCRdb keeps in-frame clones, though not all of them. The sample carries roughly 700,000 clones, 90% recorded once. The source material was peripheral blood. Receptors originate from a woman aged 18-30 years with acute or convalescent COVID-19.

The J gene is TRBJ2-3, the V gene TRBV25-1; 13 bases are a match to TRBD2. Trimming took 1 base from V and 2 from J; bases not matched to a gene: 3. Looked up from germline, CDR1 is MGHDK and CDR2 is SYGVNS. This CDR3 comprises 17 residues. CDR3 bases: TGTGCCAGCAGTGAATCCGGACTAGCGGGGGTCACAGATACGCAGTATTTT. Protein product: CASSESGLAGVTDTQYF.

J is TRBJ2-7 and V is TRBV27; 7 bases agree with TRBD1. From germline, CDR1 is MNHEY and CDR2 SMNVEV (reference sequence). The CDR3 contains 15 residues. The V and J ends lost 6 bases and 2 bases, in that order; junction bases with no gene match: 10. The CDR3 nucleotides are TGTGCCAGCAGCCCTAGTGGGACAGTGGCCTACGAGCAGTACTTC. Its translation is CASSPSGTVAYEQYF.

The chain recombines TRBV30 with TRBJ1-2; 8 positions match TRBD1. Germline trimming cut 2 bases from V and 7 bases from J; bases unmatched to any gene: 6. The CDR3 covers 13 residues. Germline V lookup: CDR1 GTSNPN, CDR2 SVGIG (reference sequence). In nucleotides, the CDR3 is TGTGCCTGGAGTTACGGACAGGGAGGTGGCTACACCTTC. This encodes CAWSYGQGGGYTF.

This clone occurred once. The chain carries TRBV7-4 and TRBJ1-5; no definite D call. V shed 5 bases and J shed 0 bases, with 8 bases lying between them. Germline CDR1 and CDR2: SGHVT and SQSDAQ. The length of the CDR3 is 14 residues. In nucleotides, the CDR3 is TGTGCCAGCAGCCCTAGAGATAGCAATCAGCCCCAGCATTTT. Translating it yields CASSPRDSNQPQHF. The variable domain in full, completed from reference TRBV7-4 and TRBJ1-5, reads GAGVSQSPRYKVAKRGRDVALRCDSISGHVTLYWYRQTLGQGSEVLTYSQSDAQRDKSGRPSGRFSAERPERSVSTLKIQRTEQGDSAVYLCASSPRDSNQPQHFGDGTRLSIL.

The chain employs TRBV18 and TRBJ2-1, with 7 bases fitting TRBD2. With 0 bases clipped from V and 9 bases from J, the junction kept 14 bases outside the gene matches. Germline assignment: CDR1 KGHSH and CDR2 LQKENI. This CDR3 is 17 amino acids long. The DNA for the CDR3 is TGTGCCAGCTCACCACCGGGAGGGATCGTAAATAGTGGTGAGCAGTTCTTC. Translation: CASSPPGGIVNSGEQFF.

The chain couples TRBV11-3 to TRBJ2-2, with a weak D call TRBD1 (6 bases). Deletions cut 4 bases from V and 5 bases from J, with 14 bases between. The germline V gene has CDR1 SGHNT and CDR2 YENEEA. The CDR3 runs to 15 residues. DNA of the CDR3: TGTGCCAGCAGCTCTCCTACAGGGTCGACCGGGGAGCTGTTTTTT. Residues: CASSSPTGSTGELFF.

CDR3 DNA: TGTGCCAGCAGCGTCGACGGGCGGGGGACCTACAATGAGCAGTTCTTC. Translated: CASSVDGRGTYNEQFF. The chain employs TRBV9 and TRBJ2-1; 7 bases fit TRBD2. This CDR3 is built from 16 residues. Germline CDR1 is SGDLS and CDR2 is YYNGEE. The trim removed 2 bases at V and 2 bases at J, leaving 7 bases unmatched. The full variable domain, with the rest looked up from reference TRBV9 and TRBJ2-1, is DSGVTQTPKHLITATGQRVTLRCSPRSGDLSVYWYQQSLDQGLQFLIQYYNGEERAKGNILERFSAQQFPDLHSELNLSSLELGDSALYFCASSVDGRGTYNEQFFGPGTRLTVL.

This clone was observed once. The rearrangement uses TRBV19 and TRBJ1-2, with D possibly TRBD1 on 6 matching bases. From germline, CDR1 is LNHDA and CDR2 SQIVND (reference sequence). Trimming took 9 bases from V and 10 from J, leaving 18 bases between them. The CDR3 is 12 residues long. CDR3 bases: TGTGCCAGCGCTTATCAACAGGGCGCCTACACCTTC. Protein sequence: CASAYQQGAYTF.

The J gene is TRBJ2-1, the V gene TRBV19; 8 bases are a match to TRBD2. The CDR3 has 16 amino acids. Germline V gene lookup returns CDR1 LNHDA and CDR2 SQIVND (reference sequence). V lost 4 bases to trimming and J lost 10 bases; unmatched junction nucleotides: 15. The CDR3 region is CASSNRGSGGMREQFF. DNA for the CDR3: TGTGCCAGTAGTAACCGAGGGAGCGGGGGTATGCGCGAGCAGTTCTTC.

The chain couples TRBV5-4 to TRBJ2-1; D may be TRBD1 (5 bases). The CDR3 runs 12 residues. Germline lookup yields CDR1 SGHNT and CDR2 YYREEE (reference sequence). Trimming removed 0 bases at V and 9 bases at J, with 7 bases between. For the CDR3, the DNA is TGTGCCAGCAGCTTGGGGGGCGGTGAGCAGTTCTTC. Its translation: CASSLGGGEQFF.

This clone occurred a few times. This chain joins TRBV5-6 and TRBJ2-1; 8 nucleotides align to TRBD1. The CDR3 contains 15 residues. Germline CDR1 SGHDT, CDR2 YYEEEE. The V gene end was trimmed by 0 bases and the J gene end by 6 bases; junction bases not matched to a gene: 5. CDR3 sequence reads: CASSLADRDSNEQFF. DNA for the CDR3: TGTGCCAGCAGCTTGGCGGACAGGGACTCCAATGAGCAGTTCTTC.

This clone came up a few times. The genes are TRBV3-1 (or the pseudogene TRBV3-2) and TRBJ1-6; D not certain. The V gene's germline CDR1 is LGHDT and CDR2 YNNKEL (reference sequence). This CDR3 spans 15 amino acids. V was shortened by 1 base and J by 5 bases, with 9 bases between the two germline ends. In DNA, the CDR3 is TGTGCCAGCAGCCAAGTCGGAGGAGATAATTCACCCCTCCACTTT. It codes for CASSQVGGDNSPLHF.

This chain connects TRBV6-6 to TRBJ1-1, with 11 bases aligning to TRBD1. Losses at the gene ends were 9 bases for V and 11 bases for J; bases not matched to a gene: 14. The germline V gene has CDR1 MNHNY and CDR2 SVGAGI (reference sequence). This CDR3 is built from 14 residues. The CDR3, as DNA: TGTGCCAGACCACCGCGGACAGGGGGCAGAGTTGCTTTCTTT. Its translation is CARPPRTGGRVAFF.

About this clone: Other DNA sequences in this specimen translate into the identical CDR3. The CDR3 bases are TGTGCCAGCAGTTTAAATAGGAACACTGAAGCTTTCTTT. This translates into CASSLNRNTEAFF. The chain has TRBV12-3 or TRBV12-4 and TRBJ1-1; D is ambiguous. This CDR3 has 13 amino acids. Trimming stripped 2 bases from V and 1 base from J, with 5 bases between.

The chain employs TRBV7-8 and TRBJ1-6; D gene unclear. Germline CDR1 SGHVS, CDR2 FQNEAQ. Deletions cut 1 base from V and 2 bases from J, with 9 bases between. This CDR3 is 16 amino acids long. DNA of the CDR3: TGTGCCAGCAGCTTAGGTAGGAGGACCTATAATTCACCCCTCCACTTT. It yields the protein CASSLGRRTYNSPLHF.

The chain joins TRBV27 to TRBJ1-1, with D unresolved. Per the germline V gene, CDR1 is MNHEY and CDR2 is SMNVEV (reference sequence). The CDR3 contains 14 residues. V lost 3 bases and J 3 bases, leaving 11 bases between the germline ends. CDR3 in DNA: TGTGCCAGCAGTTTGTGGAGGTCCGACACTGAAGCTTTCTTT. This translates into CASSLWRSDTEAFF.

The chain joins TRBV18 to TRBJ1-4; D gene ambiguous. This CDR3 comprises 15 residues. Germline-derived CDR1 and CDR2 are KGHSH and LQKENI. Trimming removed 3 bases at V and 9 bases at J, with 17 bases between. The chain's CDR3 is CASSPSVDSMKKLFF. For the CDR3, the DNA is TGTGCCAGCTCACCCTCGGTCGACTCAATGAAAAAACTGTTTTTT.

This clone appeared a single time. V usage is TRBV24-1 and J usage is TRBJ2-3, with D possibly TRBD2 on 7 matching bases. This CDR3 is built from 15 residues. V lost 4 bases, J lost 2 bases, and 12 bases lay in between. Germline V lookup: CDR1 KGHDR, CDR2 SFDVKD. CDR3 bases: TGTGCCACCAGTGAGGGGGGGGCTAACACAGATACGCAGTATTTT. It translates to CATSEGGANTDTQYF.

V usage is TRBV18 and J usage is TRBJ1-5; 8 nucleotides line up with TRBD1. Losses at the gene ends were 3 bases for V and 3 bases for J; bases not matched to a gene: 4. The germline V gene has CDR1 KGHSH and CDR2 LQKENI. This CDR3 has 15 residues. DNA of the CDR3: TGTGCCAGCTCACCCCAGGGGGCGGACAATCAGCCCCAGCATTTT. Amino acids: CASSPQGADNQPQHF.

The chain recombines TRBV6-5 with TRBJ1-5; D is unresolved. Looked up from germline, CDR1 is MNHEY and CDR2 is SVGAGI. CDR3 length: 14 residues. The ends were cut back, 2 bases at V and 6 bases at J, with 11 bases in the middle. Written as DNA, the CDR3 is TGTGCCAGCAGTTACAGGGAGGGAGGTCAGCCCCAGCATTTT. Translated: CASSYREGGQPQHF.

The chain is built from TRBV4-2 and TRBJ2-7; 9 bases align to TRBD1. The J segment lost 2 bases and the V segment lost 4 bases, leaving 3 bases of the junction unmatched. Germline lookup yields CDR1 LGHNA and CDR2 YNFKEQ. The CDR3 has 14 amino acids. The CDR3 is CASSPGQGAYEQYF. CDR3 bases: TGTGCCAGCAGCCCGGGACAGGGAGCCTACGAGCAGTACTTC.